Detailed here is one TCR beta chain. No antigen is known for it. The sample originates from a study of Ad26.COV2.S vaccination and SARS-CoV-2 variants. Germline V gene lookup returns CDR1 SGHNT and CDR2 YENEEA. Trimming removed 0 bases from V and 5 bases from J, with 13 bases in between. The CDR3 sequence is 15 residues long. TCRdb's copy holds only in-frame clones and misses some; the assay was immunoSEQ multiplex PCR. Among a few hundred thousand clones listed, approximately 87% were seen once. Overall study results and limits: An underestimation of total T cell responses may have resulted from the TCR breadth and depth analyses.

Treatment here: around 19 received Ad26.COV2.S at low or high dose, single or two shots; roughly 5 received placebo; per-sample allocation not given. All samples were drawn on day 63, counting from the first vaccine or placebo injection. Based in Boston, the donor was an adult of 18-55 years. An Ad26 vector was used to express Wuhan-strain SARS-CoV-2 spike as the vaccine. This receptor was obtained from a person between 18 and 65 years old who received the Ad26.COV2.S COVID-19 vaccine or a placebo. The rearrangement links TRBV11-3 to TRBJ2-5; D tentatively fits TRBD1 or TRBD2 (5 bases each). Sequencing was performed on peripheral blood, taken in a trial of Ad26.COV2.S vaccine versus placebo. The chain's CDR3 is CASSLDGTEEETQYF. The CDR3 DNA is TGTGCCAGCAGCTTAGATGGGACGGAAGAGGAGACCCAGTACTTC.